Shown below are 2 T cell receptor beta chains from a single sample sequenced in a study of T cells after yellow fever vaccination. TCRdb analysed the 5' RACE reads with MiXCR anew, one entry per CDR3 protein. This table holds about 320,000 distinct CDR3 sequences, over 3.5% found once. The sequenced sample was PBMCs, obtained 15 days after the yellow fever booster vaccination. These receptors came from a man younger than 35 who received the YFV17D yellow fever vaccine.

This clonotype occurred a few times. The chain recombines TRBV7-2 with TRBJ2-3; TRBD1 agrees at 8 bases. Per the germline V gene, CDR1 is SGHTA and CDR2 is FQGNSA. Trimming at V came to 5 bases and at J to 4 bases, leaving 8 bases not matched to a gene. CDR3 size: 15 residues. DNA for the CDR3: TGTGCCAGCAGCCCAGTGGCAGGGGGCGCAGATACGCAGTATTTT. Its protein product is CASSPVAGGADTQYF.

There are a few counts of this clonotype. The rearrangement links TRBV19 to TRBJ2-2; 9 bases agree with TRBD2. The V and J ends lost 5 bases and 6 bases, in that order; junction bases with no gene match: 10. From germline, CDR1 is LNHDA and CDR2 SQIVND (reference sequence). This CDR3 has 16 residues. The CDR3 DNA is TGTGCCAGTAGTGATTGGACTAGCGACGCCGCCGGGGAGCTGTTTTTT. Translating gives CASSDWTSDAAGELFF.